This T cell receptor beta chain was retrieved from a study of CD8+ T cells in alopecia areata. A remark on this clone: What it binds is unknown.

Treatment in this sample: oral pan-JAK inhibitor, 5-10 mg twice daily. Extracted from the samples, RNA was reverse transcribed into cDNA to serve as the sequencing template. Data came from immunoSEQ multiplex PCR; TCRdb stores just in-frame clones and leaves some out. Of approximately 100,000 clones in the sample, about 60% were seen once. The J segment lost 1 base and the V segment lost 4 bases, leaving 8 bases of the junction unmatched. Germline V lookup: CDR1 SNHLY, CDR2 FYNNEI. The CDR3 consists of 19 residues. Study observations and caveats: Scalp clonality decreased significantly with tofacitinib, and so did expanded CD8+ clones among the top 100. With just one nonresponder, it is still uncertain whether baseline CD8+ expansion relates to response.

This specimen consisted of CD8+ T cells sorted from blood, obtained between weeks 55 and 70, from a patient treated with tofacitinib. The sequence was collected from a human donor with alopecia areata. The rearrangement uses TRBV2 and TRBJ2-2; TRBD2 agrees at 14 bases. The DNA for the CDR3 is TGTGCCAGCAGTGCCCCGAGACTAGCGGGGGGGCAGAACACCGGGGAGCTGTTTTTT. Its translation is CASSAPRLAGGQNTGELFF.